This T cell receptor beta chain comes out of a study of coeliac disease. Study information: Refractory type I patients had no gluten-free diet response for over 12 months.

Overall study findings and caveats: Unbiased detection of gliadin-specific T cells was judged not feasible with this approach.

Germline assignment: CDR1 PRHDT and CDR2 FYEKMQ (reference sequence). The V and J ends lost 4 bases and 3 bases, in that order; junction bases with no gene match: 6. The CDR3 is 14 residues long. Profiled with immunoSEQ multiplex PCR; TCRdb holds only in-frame clones, not every one. The sample gives around 3,700 clones, 69% of which show up once; around 9% is in the top ten. In this sample, this clone turned up once. Its antigen remains unidentified. Each fraction contributed one roughly 500,000-cell aliquot for sequencing. The V call is TRBV13, the J call TRBJ2-7, with TRBD1 matching 7 bases. This TCR derives from a man younger than 40 with celiac disease. The specimen sequenced was intraepithelial lymphocytes from the gut. The CDR3 loop is CASSSRDSYYEQYF. The CDR3 DNA is TGTGCCAGCAGCTCCCGGGACAGCTACTACGAGCAGTACTTC. Based on the CDR3 plus reference TRBV13 and TRBJ2-7, the full variable domain is AAGVIQSPRHLIKEKRETATLKCYPIPRHDTVYWYQQGPGQDPQFLISFYEKMQSDKGSIPDRFSAQQFSDYHSELNMSSLELGDSALYFCASSSRDSYYEQYFGPGTRLTVT.